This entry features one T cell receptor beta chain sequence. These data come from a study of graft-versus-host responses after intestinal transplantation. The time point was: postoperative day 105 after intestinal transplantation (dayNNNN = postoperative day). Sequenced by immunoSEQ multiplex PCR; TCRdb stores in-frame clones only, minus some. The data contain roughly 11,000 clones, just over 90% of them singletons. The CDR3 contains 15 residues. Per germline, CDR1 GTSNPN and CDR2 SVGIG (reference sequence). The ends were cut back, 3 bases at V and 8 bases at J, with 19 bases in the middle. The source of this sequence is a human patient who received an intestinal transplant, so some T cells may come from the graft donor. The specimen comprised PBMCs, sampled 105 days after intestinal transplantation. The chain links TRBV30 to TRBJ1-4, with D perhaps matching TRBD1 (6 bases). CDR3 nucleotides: TGTGCCTGGAGAGGGGGAACGAGGGGATTGGAAAAACTGTTTTTT. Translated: CAWRGGTRGLEKLFF.